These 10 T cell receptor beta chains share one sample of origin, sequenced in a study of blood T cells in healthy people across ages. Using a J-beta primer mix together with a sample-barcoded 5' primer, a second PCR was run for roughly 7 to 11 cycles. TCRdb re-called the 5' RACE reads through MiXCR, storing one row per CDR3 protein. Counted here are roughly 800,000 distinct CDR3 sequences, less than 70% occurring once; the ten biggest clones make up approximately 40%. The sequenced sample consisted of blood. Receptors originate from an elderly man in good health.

The CDR3 bases are TGCAGTGCCATCCCCGGGACTAGCGCCTCCTACGAGCAGTACTTC. Translating gives CSAIPGTSASYEQYF. V gene TRBV20-1 combines with J gene TRBJ2-7; 10 nucleotides line up with TRBD2. Per germline, CDR1 DFQATT and CDR2 SNEGSKA (reference sequence). The ends lost 6 bases at V and 0 bases at J; junction bases unmatched: 8. The CDR3 runs 15 residues.

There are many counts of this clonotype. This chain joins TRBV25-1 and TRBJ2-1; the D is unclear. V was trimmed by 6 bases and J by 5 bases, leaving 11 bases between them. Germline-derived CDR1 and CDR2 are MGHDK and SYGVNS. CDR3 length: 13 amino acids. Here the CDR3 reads CASSVPRDNEQFF. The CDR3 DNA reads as TGTGCCAGCAGCGTCCCCCGGGACAATGAGCAGTTCTTC.

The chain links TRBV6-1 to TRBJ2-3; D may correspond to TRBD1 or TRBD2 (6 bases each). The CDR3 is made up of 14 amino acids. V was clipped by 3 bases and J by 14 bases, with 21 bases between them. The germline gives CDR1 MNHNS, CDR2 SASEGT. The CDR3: CASSDSGAHRYAYF. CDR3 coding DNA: TGTGCCAGCAGTGATTCGGGGGCTCACAGATACGCGTATTTT.

CDR3 nucleotides: TGCAGTGCTCACCCGTCTGGGGCCAACGTCCTGACTTTC. Its translation: CSAHPSGANVLTF. The chain links TRBV20-1 to TRBJ2-6; D unclear. Germline CDR1 is DFQATT and CDR2 is SNEGSKA (reference sequence). The V and J ends lost 5 bases and 1 base respectively, with 6 bases between them. The CDR3 totals 13 residues.

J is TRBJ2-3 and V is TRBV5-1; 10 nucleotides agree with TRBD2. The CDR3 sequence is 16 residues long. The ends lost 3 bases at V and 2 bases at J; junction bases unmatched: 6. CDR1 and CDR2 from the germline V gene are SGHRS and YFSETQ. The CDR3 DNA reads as TGCGCCAGCAGCTGGGGACTAGCGAAAAACACAGATACGCAGTATTTT. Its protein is CASSWGLAKNTDTQYF. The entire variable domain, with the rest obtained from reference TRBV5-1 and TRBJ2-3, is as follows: KAGVTQTPRYLIKTRGQQVTLSCSPISGHRSVSWYQQTPGQGLQFLFEYFSETQRNKGNFPGRFSGRQFSNSRSEMNVSTLELGDSALYLCASSWGLAKNTDTQYFGPGTRLTVL.

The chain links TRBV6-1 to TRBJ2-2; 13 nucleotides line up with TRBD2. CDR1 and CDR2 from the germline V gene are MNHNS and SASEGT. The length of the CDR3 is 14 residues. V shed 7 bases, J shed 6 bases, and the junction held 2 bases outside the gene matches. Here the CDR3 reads CASTGLAGSGELFF. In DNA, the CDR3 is TGTGCCAGCACGGGACTAGCGGGATCCGGGGAGCTGTTTTTT.

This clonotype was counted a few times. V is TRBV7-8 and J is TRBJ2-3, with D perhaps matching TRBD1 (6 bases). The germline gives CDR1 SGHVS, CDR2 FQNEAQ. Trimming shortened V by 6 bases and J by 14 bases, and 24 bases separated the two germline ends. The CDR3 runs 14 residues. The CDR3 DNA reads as TGTGCCAGCAGGGGAAGTATACTAGGGGGATACGCGTATTTT. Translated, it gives CASRGSILGGYAYF.

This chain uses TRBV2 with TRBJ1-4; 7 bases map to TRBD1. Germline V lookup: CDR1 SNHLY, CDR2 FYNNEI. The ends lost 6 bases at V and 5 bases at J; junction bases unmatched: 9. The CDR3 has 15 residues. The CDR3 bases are TGTGCCAGCAGAGGCGGGACAGCCTTCAATGAAAAACTGTTTTTT. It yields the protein CASRGGTAFNEKLFF.

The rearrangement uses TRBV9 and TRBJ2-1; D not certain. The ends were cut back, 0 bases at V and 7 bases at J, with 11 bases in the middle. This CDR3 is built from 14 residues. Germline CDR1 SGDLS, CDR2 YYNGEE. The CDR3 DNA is TGTGCCAGCAGCGTAGGTGTGGGAAGGAATGAGCAGTTCTTC. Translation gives CASSVGVGRNEQFF.

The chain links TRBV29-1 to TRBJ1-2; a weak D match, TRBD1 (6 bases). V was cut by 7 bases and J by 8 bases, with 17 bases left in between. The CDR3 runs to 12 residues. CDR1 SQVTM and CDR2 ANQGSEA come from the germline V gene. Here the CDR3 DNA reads TGCAGCGGGGGACAAGCGACGGGGGGCTACACCTTC. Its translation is CSGGQATGGYTF.